This TCR beta chain was recorded in a study of response to subunit inactivated influenza vaccine. With 7 bases clipped from V and 6 bases from J, the junction kept 11 bases outside the gene matches. The germline V gene has CDR1 DFQATT and CDR2 SNEGSKA (reference sequence). The CDR3 sequence is 13 residues long. This clonotype came up a few times. Antigen specificity is unknown. Findings of the study overall: Authors proposed each seasonal influenza vaccination draws in few new T cells.

TCRdb processed the RT-PCR reads anew with MiXCR; each CDR3 protein has one entry. Of over 800,000 distinct CDR3 sequences listed, 21% are singletons. The TCR originated in a man aged 45 to 65 who received an inactivated influenza vaccine. Sequences were derived from PBMCs from blood, sampled more than 4 days after vaccination. V gene TRBV20-1 combines with J gene TRBJ1-2, with 7 bases identical to TRBD1. CDR3 loop: CSGGPTGVDGYTF. The DNA for the CDR3 is TGCAGTGGGGGGCCTACAGGGGTGGATGGCTACACCTTC.